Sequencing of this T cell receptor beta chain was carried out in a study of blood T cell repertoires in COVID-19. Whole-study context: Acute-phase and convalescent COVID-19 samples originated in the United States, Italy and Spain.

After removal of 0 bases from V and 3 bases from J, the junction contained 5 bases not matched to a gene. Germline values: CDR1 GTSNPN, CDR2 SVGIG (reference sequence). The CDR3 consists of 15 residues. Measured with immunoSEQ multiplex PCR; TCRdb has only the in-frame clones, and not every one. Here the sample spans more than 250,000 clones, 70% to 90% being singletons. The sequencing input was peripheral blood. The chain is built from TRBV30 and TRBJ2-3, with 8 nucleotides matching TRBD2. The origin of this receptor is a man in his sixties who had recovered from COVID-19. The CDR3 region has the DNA TGTGCCTGGAGTGTAGCTAGCGGGTTGACAGATACGCAGTATTTT. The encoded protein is CAWSVASGLTDTQYF.